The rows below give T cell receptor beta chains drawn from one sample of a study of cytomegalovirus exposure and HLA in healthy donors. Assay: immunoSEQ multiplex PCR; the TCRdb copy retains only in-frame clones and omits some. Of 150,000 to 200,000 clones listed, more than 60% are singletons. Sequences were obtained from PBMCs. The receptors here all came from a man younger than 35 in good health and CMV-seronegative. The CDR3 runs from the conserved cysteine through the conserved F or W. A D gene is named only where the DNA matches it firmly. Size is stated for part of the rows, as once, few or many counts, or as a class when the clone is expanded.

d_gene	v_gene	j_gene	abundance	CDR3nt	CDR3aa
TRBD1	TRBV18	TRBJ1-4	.	TGTGCCAGCTCACCCCGTCCAGGGGGCTTAACCGAAAAACTGTTTTTT	CASSPRPGGLTEKLFF
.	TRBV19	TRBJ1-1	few	TGTGCCAGTATGGTGGCAAGTGAAGCTTTCTTT	CASMVASEAFF
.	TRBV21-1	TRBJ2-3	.	TGTGCCAGCAGCAAAGGTGGGACTAGCAGCACAGATACGCAGTATTTT	CASSKGGTSSTDTQYF
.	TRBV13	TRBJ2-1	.	TGTGCCAGCAGCTTACAACTATTCAGTGAGCAGTTCTTC	CASSLQLFSEQFF
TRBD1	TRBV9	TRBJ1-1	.	TGTGCCAGCAGCGCGGGGACAGGCGAACTCGACACTGAAGCTTTCTTT	CASSAGTGELDTEAFF
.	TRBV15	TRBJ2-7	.	TGTGCCACCAGCAGAGATCTGCAGGTGAGCTCCTACGAGCAGTACTTC	CATSRDLQVSSYEQYF
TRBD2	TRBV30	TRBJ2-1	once	TGTGCCTGGAGGGGGGTGTGGACTAGGGATACTGAGCAGTTCTTC	CAWRGVWTRDTEQFF
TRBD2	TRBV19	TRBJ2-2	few	TGTGCCAGTAGTATCGGGCGAACTAGCGGGAACGGGGAGCTGTTTTTT	CASSIGRTSGNGELFF
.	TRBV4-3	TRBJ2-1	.	TGCGCCAGCAGCCAAGACGAGGTCCACTACAATGAGCAGTTCTTC	CASSQDEVHYNEQFF
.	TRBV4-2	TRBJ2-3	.	TGTGCCAGCAGCCAAGAAATAAGGCGGGGACTCCAAGGGGATACGCAGTATTTT	CASSQEIRRGLQGDTQYF
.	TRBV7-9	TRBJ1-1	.	TGTGCCAGCACAGGTGGATACACTGAAGCTTTCTTT	CASTGGYTEAFF
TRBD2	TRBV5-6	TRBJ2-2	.	TGTGCCAGCAACCCCGGTGTGGCGGGAGGTGCCGGGGAGCTGTTTTTT	CASNPGVAGGAGELFF
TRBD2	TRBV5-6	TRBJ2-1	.	TGTGCCAGCAGCTTCGGGACTAGCTTTTACAATGAGCAGTTCTTC	CASSFGTSFYNEQFF
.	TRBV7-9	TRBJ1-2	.	TGTGCCAGCAGCCCCCAGGACAGTAGATATGGCTACACCTTC	CASSPQDSRYGYTF
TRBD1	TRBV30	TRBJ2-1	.	TGTGCCTGGAGTTTACAGGGGTGGGATGAGCAGTTCTTC	CAWSLQGWDEQFF
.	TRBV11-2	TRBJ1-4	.	TGTGCCAGCAGCTTCACAGGGAGTAATGAAAAACTGTTTTTT	CASSFTGSNEKLFF
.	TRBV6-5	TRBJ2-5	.	TGTGCCAGCAGTTACTCGGAAGGACTGGAGACCCAGTACTTC	CASSYSEGLETQYF
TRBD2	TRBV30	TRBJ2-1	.	TGTGCCTGGAGTGTAGGGCACCTAGCGGGAGGGGGGCACAATGAGCAGTTCTTC	CAWSVGHLAGGGHNEQFF
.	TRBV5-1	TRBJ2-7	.	TGCGCCAGCAGCCTTGGACAATCCTACGAGCAGTACTTC	CASSLGQSYEQYF
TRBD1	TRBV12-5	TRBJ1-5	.	TGTGCTAGTGGTTCCTTGACAGGGCCGTGGGGGGGCAATCAGCCCCAGCATTTT	CASGSLTGPWGGNQPQHF
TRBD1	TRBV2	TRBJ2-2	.	TGTGCCAGCAGTCGTCGGGACAGGGGGCCGGGGGAGCTGTTTTTT	CASSRRDRGPGELFF
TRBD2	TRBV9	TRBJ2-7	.	TGTGCCACCTCGAGCGGGGACGATTCCTACGAGCAGTACTTC	CATSSGDDSYEQYF
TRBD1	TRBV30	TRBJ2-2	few	TGTGCCTGGAGTAGCCCGGACAGGCGGCTCGGGGAGCTGTTTTTT	CAWSSPDRRLGELFF
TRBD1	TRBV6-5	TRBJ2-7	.	TGTGCCAGCAGTTACGGGGGACAGGGGGACGAGCAGTACTTC	CASSYGGQGDEQYF
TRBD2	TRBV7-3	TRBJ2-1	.	TGTGCCAGCAGCTTACTCGACGGGGGGGGCAATGAGCAGTTCTTC	CASSLLDGGGNEQFF
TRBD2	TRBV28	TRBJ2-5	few	TGTGCCAGCAGTCCGACTACCCCGACTAGCGGGAGAACGGAGACCCAGTACTTC	CASSPTTPTSGRTETQYF
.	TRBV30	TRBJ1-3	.	TGTGCCTGGAAACACCACTCTGGAAACACCATATATTTT	CAWKHHSGNTIYF
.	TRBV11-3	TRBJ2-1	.	TGTGCCAGCAGCTTAGAAGGGGAAAACAATGAGCAGTTCTTC	CASSLEGENNEQFF
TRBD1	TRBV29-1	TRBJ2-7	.	TGCAGCGTTGAAGGGGGGACAGGGGACGAGCAGTACTTC	CSVEGGTGDEQYF
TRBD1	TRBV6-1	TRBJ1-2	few	TGTGCCAGCAGTGTCGGGACAGCGCGGAACTATGGCTACACCTTC	CASSVGTARNYGYTF
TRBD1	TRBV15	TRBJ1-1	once	TGTGCCACCAGCCCGCGGACAGGAATGAACACTGAAGCTTTCTTT	CATSPRTGMNTEAFF
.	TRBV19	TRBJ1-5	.	TGTGCCAGTAGTATACAAAATCAGCCCCAGCATTTT	CASSIQNQPQHF
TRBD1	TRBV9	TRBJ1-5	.	TGTGCCAGCAGCGTAGGGACAGGGGACCAAAATCAGCCCCAGCATTTT	CASSVGTGDQNQPQHF
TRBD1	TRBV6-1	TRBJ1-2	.	TGTGCCAGCAGTGAAGGGACAGGGAGCCACTATGGCTACACCTTC	CASSEGTGSHYGYTF
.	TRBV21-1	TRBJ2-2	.	TGTGCCAGCAGCAAAAGAGGCCAGCTCTTATGGACCGGGGAGCTGTTTTTT	CASSKRGQLLWTGELFF
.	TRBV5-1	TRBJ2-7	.	TGCGCCAGCAGCCCGACAGAATCCTACGAGCAGTACTTC	CASSPTESYEQYF
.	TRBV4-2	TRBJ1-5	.	TGTGCCAGCAGCCAACAGGGGTCTTATCAGCCCCAGCATTTT	CASSQQGSYQPQHF
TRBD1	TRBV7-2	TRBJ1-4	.	TGTGCCAGCAGATGGGGCGGGACAGCTAATGAAAAACTGTTTTTT	CASRWGGTANEKLFF
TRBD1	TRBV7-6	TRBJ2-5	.	TGTGCCAGCAGCTTAGTAGGGACAGCCCTTTTCGGCCAAGAGACCCAGTACTTC	CASSLVGTALFGQETQYF
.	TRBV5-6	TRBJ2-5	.	TGTGCCAGCAGCTTGGTGCAGGGATTCCAAGAGACCCAGTACTTC	CASSLVQGFQETQYF
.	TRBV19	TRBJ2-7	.	TGTGCCAGTAGTAGGACACAGGGATGCGAGCAGTACTTC	CASSRTQGCEQYF
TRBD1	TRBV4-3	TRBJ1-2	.	TGCGCCAGCAGCCAAGCCAGAGGGACAGGCTATGGCTACACCTTC	CASSQARGTGYGYTF
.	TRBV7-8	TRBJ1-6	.	TGTGCCAGCAGCTTAGGAGCAGGGCAGGGATCATCCCTCCACTTT	CASSLGAGQGSSLHF
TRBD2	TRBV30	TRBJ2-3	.	TGTGCCTGGAGTGTAACGGGGCTAGCGGGAGAAGGAGATACGCAGTATTTT	CAWSVTGLAGEGDTQYF
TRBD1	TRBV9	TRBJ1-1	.	TGTGCCAGCAGCGTAGTCGGCAGGGGGAATGATGAAGCTTTCTTT	CASSVVGRGNDEAFF
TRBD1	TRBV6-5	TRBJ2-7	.	TGTGCCAGCAGCCACACACAGGGGGGCAACGAGCAGTACTTC	CASSHTQGGNEQYF
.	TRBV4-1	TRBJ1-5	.	TGCGCCAGCAGCGATCCACAGAGCAATCAGCCCCAGCATTTT	CASSDPQSNQPQHF
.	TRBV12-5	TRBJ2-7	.	TGTGCTAGTGGTTTGCCCCAGGGAGGGGGCTACGAGCAGTACTTC	CASGLPQGGGYEQYF
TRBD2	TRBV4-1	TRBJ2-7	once	TGCGCCAGCAGCCACGGACTAGCGGCCGAGCAGTACTTC	CASSHGLAAEQYF
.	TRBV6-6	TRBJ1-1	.	TGTGCCAGCAGTTACTCCTTTGAAGCTTTCTTT	CASSYSFEAFF
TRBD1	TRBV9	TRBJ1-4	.	TGTGCCAGCAGCTTGGGGGACAGAAATGAAAAACTGTTTTTT	CASSLGDRNEKLFF
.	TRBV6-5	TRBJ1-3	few	TGTGCCAGCAGTTCATCAGGGGCTGGAAACACCATATATTTT	CASSSSGAGNTIYF
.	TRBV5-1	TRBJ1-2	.	TGCGCCAGCAGCTTGGCTTCAGGGGAACATGGCTACACCTTC	CASSLASGEHGYTF
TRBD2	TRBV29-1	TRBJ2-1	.	TGCAGCGTGGGGACTAGTATGTTCTATGAGCAGTTCTTC	CSVGTSMFYEQFF
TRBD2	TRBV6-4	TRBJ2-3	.	TGTGCCATCCGTCTCGGACTAGCGGGGGGCCTTCGGTGCACAGATACGCAGTATTTT	CAIRLGLAGGLRCTDTQYF
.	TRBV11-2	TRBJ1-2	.	TGTGCCAGCAGCTTATTTTCGACAGGCGATGGCTACACCTTC	CASSLFSTGDGYTF
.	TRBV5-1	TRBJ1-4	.	TGCGCCAGCAGCCCTTACCCCGACAGCCGTGGAGAAAAACTGTTTTTT	CASSPYPDSRGEKLFF
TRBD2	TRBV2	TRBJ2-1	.	TGTGCCAGCTCTGGGACTAGCGGGGGGACCTCGGTGGGTGAGCAGTTCTTC	CASSGTSGGTSVGEQFF
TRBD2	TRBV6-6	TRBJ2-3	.	TGTGCCAGCAGGTCGAGCGGGAGAATAGATACGCAGTATTTT	CASRSSGRIDTQYF
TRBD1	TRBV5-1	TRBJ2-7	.	TGCGCCAGCAGCTGGATCCCAGGGGGAAACTACGAGCAGTACTTC	CASSWIPGGNYEQYF